This T cell receptor beta chain was profiled in a study of cytomegalovirus exposure and HLA in healthy donors. Study-level points and caveats: An assumption of roughly uniform sequencing depth across donors underlay the presence/absence analyses.

Remarks on this clone: What it binds is unknown.

Primers for the PCR totalled 60 Vbeta and 13 Jbeta. Repertoires were generated with immunoSEQ multiplex PCR, while TCRdb's copy carries only in-frame clones and drops some. This sample carries 160,000 or so clones, about 72% of them seen once, and the ten largest clones take 3.7%. The CDR3 has 19 amino acids. The J segment lost 0 bases and the V segment lost 3 bases, leaving 13 bases of the junction unmatched. Germline lookup yields CDR1 WSHSY and CDR2 SAAADI. Sequencing was carried out using PBMCs. The sequence came from a man aged 25-45 years in good health and CMV-seropositive. This sequence joins TRBV10-2 and TRBJ2-5, with TRBD2 matching over 10 bases. In DNA form, the CDR3 reads TGCGCCAGCAGTGACACGGGGCTACTAGCGGGGACAAACCAAGAGACCCAGTACTTC. Translating gives CASSDTGLLAGTNQETQYF.